These 22 T cell receptor beta chains came from one sample sequenced in a study of cytomegalovirus exposure and HLA in healthy donors. PCR involved 60 Vbeta and 13 Jbeta primers. TCRdb keeps only in-frame clones here, not all; method: immunoSEQ multiplex PCR. The sample contains 150,000 to 180,000 clones, less than 80% of which appear only once. The specimen was PBMCs. The receptors come from a man aged 25-45 years in good health and CMV-seronegative.

The chain links TRBV7-9 to TRBJ2-7; D might be TRBD1 (5 bases). CDR3 length equals 14 residues. Germline V gene lookup returns CDR1 SEHNR and CDR2 FQNEAQ (reference sequence). The V end was cut by 6 bases, the J end by 2 bases, with 14 bases between. CDR3 bases: TGTGCCAGCAGAAAGCAGGGTACCCCCTACGAGCAGTACTTC. It yields the protein CASRKQGTPYEQYF.

This sequence joins TRBV29-1 and TRBJ2-5; D may be TRBD1 (5 bases). The CDR3 runs 13 residues. Looked up from germline, CDR1 is SQVTM and CDR2 is ANQGSEA. Trimming left V 4 bases short and J 1 base short, with 10 bases between. The CDR3 DNA reads as TGCAGCGTTGCAGGGTTTCTCCAAGAGACCCAGTACTTC. Protein sequence: CSVAGFLQETQYF.

This sequence joins TRBV6-5 and TRBJ2-1; TRBD2 aligns across 8 bases. CDR3 length: 13 residues. From germline, CDR1 is MNHEY and CDR2 SVGAGI. The trim removed 5 bases at V and 10 bases at J, leaving 7 bases unmatched. The CDR3 protein is CASSPPRGGEQFF. The DNA of the CDR3 is TGTGCCAGCAGTCCTCCTCGGGGGGGAGAGCAGTTCTTC.

The chain carries TRBV7-2 and TRBJ1-6; possible D gene TRBD1, 5 bases. V dropped 5 bases and J dropped 9 bases, with 11 bases sitting between them. This CDR3 has 13 amino acids. Looked up from germline, CDR1 is SGHTA and CDR2 is FQGNSA. The CDR3 reads CASSAGTVSPLHF. CDR3 DNA: TGTGCCAGCAGCGCGGGGACGGTTTCACCCCTCCACTTT.

The rearrangement uses TRBV27 and TRBJ2-2; no definite D call. Germline V gene data show CDR1 as MNHEY and CDR2 as SMNVEV (reference sequence). Between the trimmed V and J ends, which lost 0 bases and 2 bases, there was a span of 7 bases. The length of the CDR3 is 15 residues. CDR3 region: CASSLSFPNTGELFF. The CDR3 DNA is TGTGCCAGCAGTTTATCGTTCCCTAACACCGGGGAGCTGTTTTTT.

This clone was detected only a few times. The chain has TRBV15 and TRBJ2-3, with D possibly matching TRBD2 (6 bases). Per germline, CDR1 LNHNV and CDR2 YYDKDF (reference sequence). The CDR3 sequence is 13 residues long. V lost 7 bases and J lost 0, with 8 bases in between. The CDR3 DNA reads as TGTGCCACCAACAGCGGGAGCACAGATACGCAGTATTTT. This gives the protein CATNSGSTDTQYF.

Turning to this clone: One end of the junction is discordant with germline, which a read error may explain. The chain joins TRBV7-9 to TRBJ1-1, with D perhaps TRBD1 (5 bases). The CDR3 contains 14 residues. Looked up from germline, CDR1 is SEHNR and CDR2 is FQNEAQ (reference sequence). The CDR3 DNA reads as TGTGCCAGCAGCTTGGGCGGGGGGAACCCTGAAGCTTTCTTT. Amino acids: CASSLGGGNPEAFF.

This clone was seen a handful of times. This chain uses TRBV7-9 with TRBJ2-7, with unresolved D. The germline V gene encodes CDR1 SEHNR and CDR2 FQNEAQ (reference sequence). The CDR3 is 12 amino acids. Deletions cut 8 bases from V and 2 bases from J, with 10 bases between. The CDR3 region has the DNA TGTGCCAGCGAGGTCCGACCCTACGAGCAGTACTTC. Translation gives CASEVRPYEQYF.

V gene TRBV10-3 combines with J gene TRBJ2-7; perhaps TRBD2 as D (5 bases). V lost 2 bases and J 5 bases, leaving 13 bases between the germline ends. The CDR3 contains 14 residues. Per germline, CDR1 ENHRY and CDR2 SYGVKD. DNA of the CDR3: TGTGCCATCAGTGAGATTTCCGGGATCGACGAGCAGTACTTC. Amino acids: CAISEISGIDEQYF.

V usage is TRBV2 and J usage is TRBJ2-3; 10 bases fit TRBD2. V lost 8 bases to trimming and J lost 4 bases; unmatched junction nucleotides: 9. CDR3 size: 15 residues. Germline V gene lookup returns CDR1 SNHLY and CDR2 FYNNEI. The DNA of the CDR3 is TGTGCCAGCCATTTAAGCGGGGGGGCCGCAGATACGCAGTATTTT. The encoded protein is CASHLSGGAADTQYF.

The chain employs TRBV19 and TRBJ1-5, with D maybe TRBD1 (5 bases). CDR1 is LNHDA, CDR2 SQIVND, per germline (reference sequence). The CDR3 is made up of 15 amino acids. The germline V and J ends were trimmed by 3 bases and 4 bases, with 13 bases remaining between them. The CDR3 is CASSMYSTANQPQHF. The CDR3 DNA reads as TGTGCCAGTAGTATGTATTCGACAGCAAATCAGCCCCAGCATTTT.

V gene TRBV27 combines with J gene TRBJ2-7; the D gene is possibly TRBD2 (7 bases). The V end was cut by 2 bases, the J end by 2 bases, with 10 bases between. Germline V gene data show CDR1 as MNHEY and CDR2 as SMNVEV (reference sequence). The CDR3 consists of 14 residues. CDR3 in DNA: TGTGCCAGCAGTTTAGCGGGGGCCCCCTACGAGCAGTACTTC. This sequence encodes CASSLAGAPYEQYF.

The chain uses TRBV6-6 and TRBJ2-5, with 12 bases fitting TRBD1. The V gene end was trimmed by 5 bases and the J gene end by 5 bases; junction bases not matched to a gene: 3. This CDR3 contains 14 residues. CDR1 and CDR2 from the germline V gene are MNHNY and SVGAGI (reference sequence). In nucleotides, the CDR3 is TGTGCCAGCAGTGGGACAGGGGGCCGCGAGACCCAGTACTTC. Protein product: CASSGTGGRETQYF.

The rearrangement links TRBV4-3 to TRBJ1-1; 8 bases are a match to TRBD1. V shed 4 bases and J 3 bases; nucleotides not matched to a gene: 7. The CDR3 consists of 15 residues. Germline CDR1 reads LGHNA; CDR2 reads YSLEER. DNA of the CDR3: TGCGCCAGCAGCCCAGAAGGACAGGGTTACACTGAAGCTTTCTTT. Encoded protein: CASSPEGQGYTEAFF.

This clone was picked up one time. The gene calls are TRBV7-6 and TRBJ1-1, with 7 bases matching TRBD1. V trimming: 5 bases; J trimming: 2 bases; junction bases outside the gene matches: 5. CDR3 length: 14 amino acids. In germline, CDR1 is SGHVS, CDR2 FNYEAQ. The CDR3 coding sequence is TGTGCCAGCAGCCTGGGACAGATCAACACTGAAGCTTTCTTT. Protein sequence: CASSLGQINTEAFF.

V is TRBV9 and J is TRBJ1-5; 7 positions match TRBD1. V dropped 4 bases and J dropped 0; count of bases not matched to a gene: 4. Germline V gene sequence: CDR1 SGDLS, CDR2 YYNGEE. CDR3 size: 15 residues. The CDR3 nucleotides are TGTGCCAGCAGCCCTACAGGGGTTAGCAATCAGCCCCAGCATTTT. It codes for CASSPTGVSNQPQHF. The entire variable domain, with the rest obtained from reference TRBV9 and TRBJ1-5, is as follows: DSGVTQTPKHLITATGQRVTLRCSPRSGDLSVYWYQQSLDQGLQFLIQYYNGEERAKGNILERFSAQQFPDLHSELNLSSLELGDSALYFCASSPTGVSNQPQHFGDGTRLSIL.

This chain uses TRBV10-3 with TRBJ2-5, with 7 nucleotides matching TRBD1. In germline, CDR1 is ENHRY, CDR2 SYGVKD. The J segment lost 1 base and the V segment lost 4 bases, leaving 6 bases of the junction unmatched. The length of the CDR3 is 15 residues. The CDR3 DNA sequence: TGTGCCATCAGTGTCGGGTCAGGGGGCCAAGAGACCCAGTACTTC. Its translation: CAISVGSGGQETQYF.

The chain uses TRBV10-3 and TRBJ2-7; 9 nucleotides line up with TRBD2. The junction had 7 bases not matched to a gene; V was cut back by 4 bases and J by 0 bases. CDR3 length: 16 amino acids. The germline CDR1 and CDR2 sequences are ENHRY and SYGVKD. The CDR3 DNA sequence: TGTGCCATCAGTGGGCTAGCGGGGACCAGCTCCTACGAGCAGTACTTC. This codes for CAISGLAGTSSYEQYF.

This chain joins TRBV19 and TRBJ1-1, with a weak D call TRBD1 (6 bases). Germline values: CDR1 LNHDA, CDR2 SQIVND (reference sequence). Trimming stripped 6 bases from V and 5 bases from J, with 16 bases between. The CDR3 runs 14 residues. The CDR3 coding sequence is TGTGCCAGTAGGAGGGTAGGGGGTGAGACTGAAGCTTTCTTT. It encodes CASRRVGGETEAFF.

The chain combines TRBV13 with TRBJ2-7; the match to TRBD2 covers 7 bases. CDR1 is PRHDT and CDR2 is FYEKMQ in the germline V gene (reference sequence). The junction had 3 bases not matched to a gene; V was cut back by 0 bases and J by 4 bases. The CDR3 is 14 amino acids. CDR3 in amino acids: CASSLGAGVYEQYF. The CDR3 DNA reads TGTGCCAGCAGCTTAGGCGCGGGGGTATACGAGCAGTACTTC.

As regards this clone: This sample also contains other DNA sequences that code for the same CDR3. The V call is TRBV29-1, the J call TRBJ2-5, with 11 bases that match TRBD1. The CDR3 runs to 13 residues. J gave up 5 bases and V 7 bases, and 6 bases lay outside the gene matches. Looked up from germline, CDR1 is SQVTM and CDR2 is ANQGSEA. This CDR3 is CSAGTGGLETQYF. The CDR3 nucleotides read TGCAGCGCCGGGACAGGGGGGTTGGAGACCCAGTACTTC.

This clone was seen just once. The chain employs TRBV18 and TRBJ2-5; 8 bases match TRBD2. The J call may be mistaken, given a closer DNA end match to TRBJ2-7. This CDR3 has 15 residues. CDR1 KGHSH and CDR2 LQKENI come from the germline V gene. The CDR3 nucleotides read TGTGCCAGCTCAATGCTAGCGGGCGGAACCTACGAGCAGTACTTC. It specifies CASSMLAGGTYEQYF.